Listed below are T cell receptor beta chains from one sample, sequenced in a study of T cells in localized non-small cell lung cancer. Sequencing used immunoSEQ multiplex PCR; TCRdb keeps in-frame clones, though not all of them. The table includes around 25,000 clones, roughly 90% detected once. This material consisted of peripheral blood, taken before any cancer treatment. These receptor sequences come from a female donor aged 60 or older with stage I lung adenocarcinoma. CDR3s include the opening cysteine and the closing phenylalanine or tryptophan. D genes are given only for firm matches. Clone size is given for some rows only: seen once, a few or many times, or a class if the clone is expanded.

j_call | d_call | v_call | clone_size | cdr3_nt | cdr3_aa
TRBJ1-4 | . | TRBV6-1 | . | TGTGCCAGCATTAGCAGGGGAGCGCACAATGAAAAACTGTTTTTT | CASISRGAHNEKLFF
TRBJ1-5 | TRBD1 | TRBV2 | . | TGTGCCAGCAGTGGGGTAGGGGGCGTGCAGCCCCAGCATTTT | CASSGVGGVQPQHF
TRBJ2-7 | . | TRBV7-2 | . | TGTGCCAGCAGCTTAGGACAGTTATCCTACGAGCAGTACTTC | CASSLGQLSYEQYF
TRBJ2-5 | . | TRBV6-1 | . | TGTGCCAGCAGCCGGGAAGGCCAAGAGACCCAGTACTTC | CASSREGQETQYF
TRBJ1-1 | TRBD1 | TRBV18 | . | TGTGCCAGCTCACGAGCCGGGACAGGGGATATCACTGAAGCTTTCTTT | CASSRAGTGDITEAFF
TRBJ2-1 | TRBD2 | TRBV11-3 | . | TGTGCCAGCAGCTTAGCTCTCGGGGGGGGAAATGAGCAGTTCTTC | CASSLALGGGNEQFF
TRBJ2-2 | TRBD2 | TRBV7-6 | . | TGTGCCAGCAGCTCCCCGGGGGGGGGAAGAAGCGGGGAGCTGTTTTTT | CASSSPGGGRSGELFF
TRBJ2-3 | . | TRBV5-8 | . | TGTGCCAGCAGCCTAGGAACGACAGCCTCTAGCACAGATACGCAGTATTTT | CASSLGTTASSTDTQYF
TRBJ2-2 | TRBD2 | TRBV29-1 | . | TGCAGCGTGGGGGGGACCTCGAGCACCGGGGAGCTGTTTTTT | CSVGGTSSTGELFF
TRBJ2-6 | . | TRBV30 | . | TGTGCCCGTGGTGAAGGTGGGGCCAACGTCCTGACTTTC | CARGEGGANVLTF
TRBJ2-1 | TRBD2 | TRBV11-2 | few | TGTGCCAGCAGAACGACTAGCGGGGAAGGCAATGAGCAGTTCTTC | CASRTTSGEGNEQFF
TRBJ1-1 | . | TRBV18 | . | TGTGCCAGCTCACTGGGGGTAAATACTGAAGCTTTCTTT | CASSLGVNTEAFF
TRBJ1-5 | TRBD1 | TRBV7-9 | once | TGTGCCAGCAGCTTAGAAACAGGGGGTCATCAGCCCCAGCATTTT | CASSLETGGHQPQHF
TRBJ2-1 | TRBD1 | TRBV6-5 | . | TGTGCCAGCAGTCCAGGGGGCGCAGTGAATGAGCAGTTCTTC | CASSPGGAVNEQFF
TRBJ2-2 | TRBD2 | TRBV7-2 | once | TGTGCCAGCAGCCGGCTAGCGGGAGGGCGCGGGGAGCTGTTTTTT | CASSRLAGGRGELFF
TRBJ1-1 | TRBD1 | TRBV29-1 | . | TGCAGCGTTGATGGGACAGCTGAAGCTTTCTTT | CSVDGTAEAFF
TRBJ1-5 | . | TRBV5-6 | once | TGTGCCAGCAGCTTCGAGGCGGGCGGAAGCAATCAGCCCCAGCATTTT | CASSFEAGGSNQPQHF
TRBJ1-5 | TRBD1 | TRBV6-1 | . | TGTGCCAGCAGTGAATACAGGGGCGCCGCGAGAAATCAGCCCCAGCATTTT | CASSEYRGAARNQPQHF
TRBJ1-1 | TRBD1 | TRBV5-1 | . | TGCGCCAGCAGCGGTACGGGACAGAAACCTGAAGCTTTCTTT | CASSGTGQKPEAFF
TRBJ2-1 | TRBD1 | TRBV19 | . | TGTGCCAGTAGTGCATCGGGACAGGGGAGTAATGAGCAGTTCTTC | CASSASGQGSNEQFF
TRBJ2-1 | . | TRBV25-1 | . | TGTGCCAGCAGGCAGGGGCTCTATGAGCAGTTCTTC | CASRQGLYEQFF
TRBJ1-1 | . | TRBV19 | . | TGTGCCAGTGCCGTTGGGGTAAACACTGAAGCTTTCTTT | CASAVGVNTEAFF
TRBJ2-3 | . | TRBV15 | . | TGTGCCACCAGCAGAGATCTGACAGATACGCAGTATTTT | CATSRDLTDTQYF
TRBJ1-1 | . | TRBV5-1 | . | TGCGCCAGCAGCTTCGATACAAAAATGAACACTGAAGCTTTCTTT | CASSFDTKMNTEAFF